Presented here are 11 T cell receptor beta chains from one specimen sequenced in a study of long-term antiretroviral therapy in people with HIV. Running of the v3.0 immunoSEQ assay took place at survey level. The data were produced by immunoSEQ multiplex PCR, yet TCRdb's version contains in-frame clones alone and is incomplete. The profile shows some 27,000 clones, nearly 95% of them singletons. The input for sequencing was unsorted PBMCs, taken around 6.5 years after starting antiretroviral therapy. The receptors originated from a woman aged 35 to 49 with HIV.

The chain employs TRBV7-2 and TRBJ1-6; no clear D. The germline V and J ends were trimmed by 1 base and 8 bases, with 9 bases remaining between them. This CDR3 is built from 14 residues. Germline lookup yields CDR1 SGHTA and CDR2 FQGNSA. For the CDR3, the DNA is TGTGCCAGCAGCTTAGTCGGTAACCATTCACCCCTCCACTTT. Protein product: CASSLVGNHSPLHF.

The V call is TRBV4-1, the J call TRBJ1-4; D is ambiguous. The CDR3 consists of 17 residues. CDR1 is MGHRA, CDR2 YSYEKL, per germline. V was trimmed by 2 bases and J by 0 bases, leaving 13 bases between them. CDR3 DNA sequence: TGCGCCAGCAGCCAAAGGACGAGGGTTTCAACTAATGAAAAACTGTTTTTT. Translating gives CASSQRTRVSTNEKLFF.

This chain links TRBV7-2 with TRBJ1-2; D is perhaps TRBD1 (6 bases). Germline V CDR1 and CDR2: SGHTA, FQGNSA. The CDR3 is 16 residues long. V was cut by 1 base and J by 5 bases, with 17 bases left in between. This CDR3 reads CASSLDLVGQTYGYTF. For the CDR3, the DNA is TGTGCCAGCAGCTTAGACCTAGTCGGACAGACATATGGCTACACCTTC.

The V and J genes are TRBV27 and TRBJ1-2; 7 nucleotides match TRBD1. V trimming: 5 bases; J trimming: 4 bases; junction bases outside the gene matches: 13. The germline V gene encodes CDR1 MNHEY and CDR2 SMNVEV (reference sequence). This CDR3 has 16 amino acids. The CDR3 bases are TGTGCCAGCAGTCAAACAGCCGGGACAGCCTTCTATGGCTACACCTTC. Translation gives CASSQTAGTAFYGYTF.

The chain carries TRBV19 and TRBJ2-1; TRBD2 agrees at 10 bases. The CDR3 loop spans 15 amino acids. V was clipped by 1 base and J by 9 bases; unmatched bases: 6. Germline V CDR1 and CDR2: LNHDA, SQIVND (reference sequence). The CDR3 loop is CASSIVYSGGVEQFF. The CDR3 region has the DNA TGTGCCAGTAGTATAGTTTACAGCGGGGGGGTTGAGCAGTTCTTC.

The chain links TRBV7-8 to TRBJ2-1, with 9 bases aligning to TRBD2. J was trimmed by 1 base and V by 1 base; bases with no gene match: 5. Germline CDR1 SGHVS, CDR2 FQNEAQ. The CDR3 totals 17 residues. This CDR3 is CASSLVLAGRSYNEQFF. In DNA, the CDR3 is TGTGCCAGCAGCTTAGTTCTAGCGGGGAGGTCCTACAATGAGCAGTTCTTC. The whole variable domain, remainder taken from reference TRBV7-8 and TRBJ2-1, is GAGVSQSPRYKVAKRGQDVALRCDPISGHVSLFWYQQALGQGPEFLTYFQNEAQLDKSGLPSDRFFAERPEGSVSTLKIQRTQQEDSAVYLCASSLVLAGRSYNEQFFGPGTRLTVL.

The chain uses TRBV5-6 and TRBJ1-1, with D maybe TRBD1 (6 bases). Germline V gene lookup returns CDR1 SGHDT and CDR2 YYEEEE. The ends were cut back, 4 bases at V and 0 bases at J, with 19 bases in the middle. The length of the CDR3 is 17 residues. The CDR3 nucleotides read TGTGCCAGCAGCCGAGCGGACAGTTTTGATCTGAACACTGAAGCTTTCTTT. It yields the protein CASSRADSFDLNTEAFF.

V and J are TRBV6-5 and TRBJ1-1; maybe TRBD1 (5 bases). This CDR3 is built from 13 residues. Trimming took 8 bases from V and 5 from J, leaving 15 bases between them. Germline values: CDR1 MNHEY, CDR2 SVGAGI. The CDR3: CASGRQSRTEAFF. The CDR3 coding sequence is TGTGCCAGCGGTCGACAGTCTAGGACTGAAGCTTTCTTT.

This chain joins TRBV19 and TRBJ1-1; a weak D match, TRBD1 (5 bases). This CDR3 comprises 14 residues. Germline V gives CDR1 LNHDA, CDR2 SQIVND (reference sequence). Trimming shortened V by 5 bases and J by 2 bases, and 12 bases separated the two germline ends. CDR3 coding DNA: TGTGCCAGTAGTTCAGGGTTGATCAACACTGAAGCTTTCTTT. Its translation is CASSSGLINTEAFF. Full variable domain (rest looked up from reference TRBV19 and TRBJ1-1): DGGITQSPKYLFRKEGQNVTLSCEQNLNHDAMYWYRQDPGQGLRLIYYSQIVNDFQKGDIAEGYSVSREKKESFPLTVTSAQKNPTAFYLCASSSGLINTEAFFGQGTRLTVV.

This clone appeared a single time. The chain couples TRBV27 to TRBJ2-1; possibly TRBD1 or TRBD2 for D (5 bases each). The CDR3 length is 14 residues. Trimming shortened V by 3 bases and J by 2 bases, and 8 bases separated the two germline ends. Germline CDR1 MNHEY, CDR2 SMNVEV (reference sequence). For the CDR3, the DNA is TGTGCCAGCAGTTTTTGGGGGACCTACAATGAGCAGTTCTTC. Amino acid sequence: CASSFWGTYNEQFF.

Only a few counts were recorded for this clone. The chain couples TRBV4-3 to TRBJ1-4; 7 nucleotides align to TRBD1. The CDR3 extends over 16 amino acids. Losses at the gene ends were 0 bases for V and 7 bases for J; bases not matched to a gene: 8. Looked up from germline, CDR1 is LGHNA and CDR2 is YSLEER. The CDR3 sequence: CASSQEEGGGSEKLFF. For the CDR3, the DNA is TGCGCCAGCAGCCAAGAGGAAGGGGGCGGGAGTGAAAAACTGTTTTTT.